This T cell receptor beta chain was recorded in a study of T cell responses to AZD1222 COVID-19 vaccine. Germline CDR1 and CDR2: MNHEY and SVGAGI. The CDR3 has 14 amino acids. V was shortened by 0 bases and J by 6 bases, with 11 bases between the two germline ends. Assay: immunoSEQ multiplex PCR; the TCRdb copy retains only in-frame clones and omits some. The profile shows approximately 80,000 clones, approximately 85% of them singletons. On this clone: Its target is not known.

Points from the study as a whole: Clonal diversity may have been underestimated in mostly white British donors. Baseline seropositivity characterized only a handful of AZD1222 recipients.

The source was peripheral blood, collected 28 days after the second AZD1222 dose. The sequence came from an adult who received the AZD1222 COVID-19 vaccine. V and J are TRBV6-5 and TRBJ1-2; no firm D call. The CDR3 bases are TGTGCCAGCAGTTACTCTTCCGGACGAGATGGCTACACCTTC. It is translated as CASSYSSGRDGYTF.